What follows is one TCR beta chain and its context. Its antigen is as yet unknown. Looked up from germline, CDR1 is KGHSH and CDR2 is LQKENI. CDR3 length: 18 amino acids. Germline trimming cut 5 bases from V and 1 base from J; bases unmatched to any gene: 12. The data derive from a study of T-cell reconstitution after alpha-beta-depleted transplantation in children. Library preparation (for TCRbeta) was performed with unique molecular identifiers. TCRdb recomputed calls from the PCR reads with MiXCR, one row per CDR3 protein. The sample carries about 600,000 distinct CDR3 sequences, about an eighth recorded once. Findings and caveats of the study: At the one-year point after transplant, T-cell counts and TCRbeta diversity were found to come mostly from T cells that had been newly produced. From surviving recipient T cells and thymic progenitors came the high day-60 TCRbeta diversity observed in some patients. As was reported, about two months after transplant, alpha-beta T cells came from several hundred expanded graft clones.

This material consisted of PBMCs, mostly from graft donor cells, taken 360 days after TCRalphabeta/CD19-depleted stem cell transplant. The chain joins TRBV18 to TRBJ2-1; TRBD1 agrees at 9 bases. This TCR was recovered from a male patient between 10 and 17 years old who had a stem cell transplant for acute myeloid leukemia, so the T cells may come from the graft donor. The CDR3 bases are TGTGCCAGCTCATATAACGGACAGGGGCGGTGGTCCTACAATGAGCAGTTCTTC. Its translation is CASSYNGQGRWSYNEQFF.